The text below deals with one TCR beta chain. Its antigen is still unknown. This specimen comes from a study of Ad26.COV2.S vaccination and SARS-CoV-2 variants. Germline V CDR1 and CDR2: SGHVS, FQNEAQ. This CDR3 contains 14 residues. Trimming removed 6 bases from V and 6 bases from J; junction bases left unmatched: 8. Repertoires were generated with immunoSEQ multiplex PCR, while TCRdb's copy carries only in-frame clones and drops some. The data contain around 500,000 clones, 80% to 90% of them singletons. Treatment here: roughly 18 received Ad26.COV2.S at low or high dose, single or two shots; about 5 received placebo; per-sample allocation not given. On day 63 after the first injection, vaccine and placebo recipients gave samples. Study-level points and caveats: In TCR breadth and depth analyses, total T cell responses may have been underestimated.

The sample consisted of peripheral blood, taken in a trial of Ad26.COV2.S vaccine versus placebo. The receptor's source is a person aged 18-65 years who received the Ad26.COV2.S COVID-19 vaccine or a placebo. The chain joins TRBV7-8 to TRBJ1-1; TRBD1 matches at 9 bases. CDR3 protein: CASRIQGAGAEAFF. The DNA of the CDR3 is TGTGCCAGCAGGATACAGGGGGCGGGAGCTGAAGCTTTCTTT.